This TCR beta chain is drawn from a study of CD8 T cells in ankylosing spondylitis. Whole-study results and caveats: The study identified a TCR beta motif of under 10 highly homologous variants that appeared characteristic of ankylosing spondylitis blood.

To note about this clonotype: Its target is unknown.

Via MiXCR, TCRdb re-called the 5' RACE reads, giving one row per CDR3 protein. The table records around 890,000 distinct CDR3 sequences, 12% of them present only once. This clonotype was sampled from a male donor with ankylosing spondylitis. Sequencing was performed on blood, either unsorted or a sorted T cell fraction (not recorded which).

DNA of the CDR3: TGTGCCATCAGCCGACAGGGGGCTACGAACACCGGGGAGCTGTTTTTT. Protein: CAISRQGATNTGELFF. The rearrangement uses TRBV10-3 and TRBJ2-2, with 10 bases lining up with TRBD1. V lost 6 bases to trimming and J lost 0 bases; unmatched junction nucleotides: 4. The germline V gene has CDR1 ENHRY and CDR2 SYGVKD. This CDR3 region has 16 residues.